A single sample gave rise to the 25 T cell receptor beta chains below, sequenced in a study of T cells in localized non-small cell lung cancer. The table came from immunoSEQ multiplex PCR; TCRdb's copy has only in-frame clones and leaves some out. The sample includes 30,000 to 50,000 clones, 79% of them seen just once. This specimen was PBMCs, taken before any cancer treatment. These TCRs come from a woman aged 40 to 75 with stage II squamous cell lung carcinoma.

The rearrangement uses TRBV2 and TRBJ1-3; D uncertain. This CDR3 has 15 residues. Looked up from germline, CDR1 is SNHLY and CDR2 is FYNNEI. V lost 0 bases to trimming and J lost 4 bases, with 10 bases between them. This CDR3 is CASSEASWVGNTIYF. The CDR3 bases are TGTGCCAGCAGTGAAGCGTCGTGGGTCGGAAACACCATATATTTT. The full variable domain, completed using reference TRBV2 and TRBJ1-3, is EPEVTQTPSHQVTQMGQEVILRCVPISNHLYFYWYRQILGQKVEFLVSFYNNEISEKSEIFDDQFSVERPDGSNFTLKIRSTKLEDSAMYFCASSEASWVGNTIYFGEGSWLTVV.

This clone appeared a single time. V usage is TRBV6-1 and J usage is TRBJ1-5, with D tentatively TRBD1 (6 bases). The length of the CDR3 is 12 residues. Trimming removed 8 bases at V and 5 bases at J, with 10 bases between. The germline gives CDR1 MNHNS, CDR2 SASEGT. CDR3 nucleotide sequence: TGTGCCAGCTTACAGGGATATCAGCCCCAGCATTTT. As protein: CASLQGYQPQHF.

The chain is built from TRBV4-3 and TRBJ2-1; 12 nucleotides align to TRBD2. Germline-derived CDR1 and CDR2 are LGHNA and YSLEER. This CDR3 has 17 amino acids. Losses at the gene ends were 2 bases for V and 4 bases for J; bases not matched to a gene: 6. Written as DNA, the CDR3 is TGCGCCAGCAGCCAAAACCTGGGGACTAGCGGGTACAATGAGCAGTTCTTC. Translation gives CASSQNLGTSGYNEQFF.

The CDR3 loop reads CASAGQAYNEQFF. In DNA, the CDR3 is TGTGCCAGCGCAGGACAGGCCTACAATGAGCAGTTCTTC. The V gene is TRBV2, the J gene TRBJ2-1; TRBD1 matches 7 bases. V gave up 8 bases and J gave up 2 bases; unmatched junction bases: 3. The CDR3 is made up of 13 amino acids. The V gene's germline CDR1 is SNHLY and CDR2 FYNNEI.

The chain recombines TRBV28 with TRBJ2-3; TRBD2 aligns across 7 bases. V was clipped by 6 bases and J by 2 bases; unmatched bases: 5. Germline loops: CDR1 MDHEN, CDR2 SYDVKM. The CDR3 contains 14 residues. The CDR3 reads CASRSGELTDTQYF. Here the CDR3 DNA reads TGTGCCAGCAGGAGCGGGGAGCTCACAGATACGCAGTATTTT.

The rearrangement uses TRBV7-6 and TRBJ1-4; D gene unclear. The V and J ends lost 1 base and 5 bases respectively, with 11 bases between them. There are 15 residues in the CDR3. Germline V gene data show CDR1 as SGHVS and CDR2 as FNYEAQ. CDR3 sequence: CASSLGWTENEKLFF. CDR3 coding DNA: TGTGCCAGCAGCTTAGGGTGGACTGAGAATGAAAAACTGTTTTTT.

The chain links TRBV9 to TRBJ1-2; 7 nucleotides agree with TRBD1. The V gene end was trimmed by 0 bases and the J gene end by 7 bases; junction bases not matched to a gene: 9. Per germline, CDR1 SGDLS and CDR2 YYNGEE. This CDR3 is built from 15 residues. This CDR3 reads CASSVAYTGVGGYTF. DNA of the CDR3: TGTGCCAGCAGCGTAGCCTATACAGGGGTAGGTGGCTACACCTTC.

Only one count was recorded for this clone. The chain is built from TRBV10-2 and TRBJ2-7; D not resolved. Germline V gene lookup returns CDR1 WSHSY and CDR2 SAAADI. CDR3 length: 13 amino acids. V lost 5 bases and J lost 0, with 8 bases in between. Here the CDR3 DNA reads TGCGCCAGCAGTCAGCTGAGCTCCTACGAGCAGTACGTC. It is translated as CASSQLSSYEQYV.

The chain combines TRBV5-4 with TRBJ2-1, with 7 bases identical to TRBD2. Trimming at V came to 4 bases and at J to 4 bases, leaving 11 bases not matched to a gene. The CDR3 is made up of 16 amino acids. Germline V gene sequence: CDR1 SGHNT, CDR2 YYREEE (reference sequence). The CDR3 DNA reads TGTGCCAGCAGCGACCCCCCTAGCGGAGCGTACAATGAGCAGTTCTTC. This translates into CASSDPPSGAYNEQFF.

The genes are TRBV4-2 and TRBJ2-3, with D uncertain. CDR1 and CDR2 from the germline V gene are LGHNA and YNFKEQ. The ends were cut back, 2 bases at V and 6 bases at J, with 12 bases in the middle. The length of the CDR3 is 14 residues. For the CDR3, the DNA is TGTGCCAGCAGCCAATCGGTCTCCCCGGATACGCAGTATTTT. Translating it yields CASSQSVSPDTQYF.

The chain has TRBV9 and TRBJ2-1, with D hard to call. This CDR3 comprises 13 residues. CDR1 and CDR2 (germline): SGDLS, YYNGEE. The V and J ends lost 0 bases and 9 bases respectively, with 10 bases between them. Written as DNA, the CDR3 is TGTGCCAGCAGCGTAGATCAGTGGCGTGAGCAGTTCTTC. The encoded protein is CASSVDQWREQFF.

This clone appeared a single time. The chain carries TRBV19 and TRBJ1-1, with 10 bases aligning to TRBD1. J lost 4 bases, V lost 5 bases, and 4 bases had no gene match. The CDR3 extends over 14 amino acids. CDR1 and CDR2 (germline): LNHDA, SQIVND (reference sequence). This chain's CDR3 is CASSRDRGGTEAFF. In DNA form, the CDR3 reads TGTGCCAGTAGTCGGGACAGGGGCGGCACTGAAGCTTTCTTT.

This chain connects TRBV18 to TRBJ2-2, with 7 nucleotides matching TRBD2. Germline values: CDR1 KGHSH, CDR2 LQKENI. The CDR3 runs to 14 residues. V dropped 4 bases and J dropped 6; count of bases not matched to a gene: 5. CDR3 nucleotides: TGTGCCAGCTCACTCAGGACTAGTTCCGGGGAGCTGTTTTTT. Residues: CASSLRTSSGELFF. Drawing the rest from reference TRBV18 and TRBJ2-2, the complete variable domain is NAGVMQNPRHLVRRRGQEARLRCSPMKGHSHVYWYRQLPEEGLKFMVYLQKENIIDESGMPKERFSAEFPKEGPSILRIQQVVRGDSAAYFCASSLRTSSGELFFGEGSRLTVL.

The rearrangement uses TRBV5-3 and TRBJ2-1; 7 nucleotides agree with TRBD1. TRBV5-3 is an open reading frame whose function is uncertain. The junction had 16 bases not matched to a gene; V was cut back by 4 bases and J by 0 bases. This CDR3 is 19 amino acids long. CDR3 bases: TGTGCCAGAAGCCATTACTTTACAGGGGCCAGGAGCTCCTACAATGAGCAGTTCTTC. Translation gives CARSHYFTGARSSYNEQFF.

This rearrangement joins TRBV27 to TRBJ2-5, with 7 positions matching TRBD1. Germline loops: CDR1 MNHEY, CDR2 SMNVEV (reference sequence). V gave up 5 bases and J gave up 4 bases; unmatched junction bases: 7. The CDR3 spans 14 residues. The CDR3 loop is CASSPGTESETQYF. CDR3 in DNA: TGTGCCAGCAGTCCCGGGACAGAATCAGAGACCCAGTACTTC.

The gene calls are TRBV5-4 and TRBJ2-7; D is perhaps TRBD1 (6 bases). The CDR3 extends over 14 amino acids. The V gene lost 0 bases and the J gene lost 5 bases, with 12 bases spanning the gap. Germline V lookup: CDR1 SGHNT, CDR2 YYREEE (reference sequence). CDR3 bases: TGTGCCAGCAGCTTGGACAGGGCAGACCACGAGCAGTACTTC. Amino acids: CASSLDRADHEQYF.

The chain employs TRBV11-2 and TRBJ2-1; TRBD2 matches 8 bases. CDR1 and CDR2 from the germline V gene are SGHAT and FQNNGV. CDR3 length: 15 residues. V was pared by 7 bases and J by 4 bases, with 9 bases of the junction left unmatched. This chain's CDR3 is CASTIGGRSYNEQFF. CDR3 in DNA: TGTGCCAGCACGATCGGCGGGAGGTCTTACAATGAGCAGTTCTTC.

This sequence joins TRBV6-5 and TRBJ1-4; 7 nucleotides agree with TRBD1. The CDR3 is 14 amino acids. CDR1 MNHEY and CDR2 SVGAGI come from the germline V gene. V lost 8 bases to trimming and J lost 3 bases; unmatched junction nucleotides: 6. CDR3 nucleotide sequence: TGTGCCAGCGGCCCAGGGGGGTCTAATGAAAAACTGTTTTTT. It codes for CASGPGGSNEKLFF.

The rearrangement links TRBV28 to TRBJ1-1; D remains unclear. V was shortened by 2 bases and J by 6 bases, with 22 bases between the two germline ends. This CDR3 contains 17 residues. Germline V lookup: CDR1 MDHEN, CDR2 SYDVKM. The CDR3 is CASSLLGGGTETAEAFF. In DNA form, the CDR3 reads TGTGCCAGCAGTTTACTCGGTGGAGGAACGGAGACCGCTGAAGCTTTCTTT.

The chain joins TRBV6-4 to TRBJ1-1; D call uncertain. V lost 8 bases and J 1 base, leaving 11 bases between the germline ends. The CDR3 has 13 amino acids. Germline V gene sequence: CDR1 MRHNA, CDR2 SNTAGT. The CDR3 sequence is CASSMKGNTEAFF. The DNA for the CDR3 is TGTGCCAGCTCTATGAAAGGGAACACTGAAGCTTTCTTT.

This chain links TRBV4-1 with TRBJ1-2; 10 bases align to TRBD1. Germline CDR1 reads MGHRA; CDR2 reads YSYEKL. This CDR3 comprises 17 residues. With V trimmed by 0 bases and J by 4 bases, 8 bases remained unmatched. The CDR3 bases are TGCGCCAGCAGCCAAGATCCTGGGACAGGGGACATCTATGGCTACACCTTC. Its translation is CASSQDPGTGDIYGYTF.

The chain has TRBV29-1 and TRBJ1-2, with TRBD1 matching over 10 bases. Germline lookup yields CDR1 SQVTM and CDR2 ANQGSEA. The CDR3 is 14 residues long. The V gene end was trimmed by 3 bases and the J gene end by 0 bases; junction bases not matched to a gene: 1. CDR3 sequence: CSVEGQGPNYGYTF. The CDR3 DNA follows: TGCAGCGTTGAGGGACAGGGGCCTAACTATGGCTACACCTTC.

This clone was found a few times. The chain uses TRBV5-6 and TRBJ2-2; D possibly corresponds to TRBD1 (6 bases). In germline, CDR1 is SGHDT, CDR2 YYEEEE. This CDR3 spans 13 amino acids. The ends were cut back, 3 bases at V and 6 bases at J, with 9 bases in the middle. DNA of the CDR3: TGTGCCAGCAGCTCGCAGGGGTCCGGGGAGCTGTTTTTT. It translates to CASSSQGSGELFF.

V is TRBV2 and J is TRBJ1-2, with no clear D. The CDR3 runs 13 residues. The V end lost 3 bases, the J end lost 7 bases, and 12 bases lay between the germline ends. Germline values: CDR1 SNHLY, CDR2 FYNNEI. The CDR3 DNA follows: TGTGCCAGCAGTGAGCAGGCCGAAGGTGGCTACACCTTC. This gives the protein CASSEQAEGGYTF.

The chain has TRBV18 and TRBJ1-5; 8 nucleotides match TRBD1. The V gene end was trimmed by 6 bases and the J gene end by 6 bases; junction bases not matched to a gene: 7. Per germline, CDR1 KGHSH and CDR2 LQKENI. The CDR3 runs 14 residues. CDR3 sequence: CASSGADRGQPQHF. The CDR3 DNA follows: TGTGCCAGCTCGGGGGCTGACAGGGGTCAGCCCCAGCATTTT.